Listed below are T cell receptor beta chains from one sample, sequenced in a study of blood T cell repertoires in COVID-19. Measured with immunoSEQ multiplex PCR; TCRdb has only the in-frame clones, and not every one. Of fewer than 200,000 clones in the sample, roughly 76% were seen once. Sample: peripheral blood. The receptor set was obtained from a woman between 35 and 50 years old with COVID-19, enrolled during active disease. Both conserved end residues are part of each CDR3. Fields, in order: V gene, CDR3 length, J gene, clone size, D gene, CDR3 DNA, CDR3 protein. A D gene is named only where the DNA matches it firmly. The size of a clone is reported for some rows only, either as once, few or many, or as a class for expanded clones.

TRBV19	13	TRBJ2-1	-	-	TGTGCCAGTAGTATTAGCTCCTACAATGAGCAGTTCTTC	CASSISSYNEQFF
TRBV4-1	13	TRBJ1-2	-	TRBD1	TGCGCCAGCAGCCAGACAGGGACAAATGGCTACACCTTC	CASSQTGTNGYTF
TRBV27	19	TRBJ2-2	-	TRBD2	TGTGCCAGCAGTTTAAGCCCCAACAGACTAGCGGGAGATACCGGGGAGCTGTTTTTT	CASSLSPNRLAGDTGELFF
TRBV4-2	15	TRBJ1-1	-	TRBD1	TGTGCCAGCAGCAAAACAGGGGGAGACGGGACTGAAGCTTTCTTT	CASSKTGGDGTEAFF
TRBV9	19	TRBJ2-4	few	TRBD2	TGTGCCAGCAGCCCCGTTGGCGCAGGCGGGGGTCTAGCCAAAAACATTCAGTACTTC	CASSPVGAGGGLAKNIQYF
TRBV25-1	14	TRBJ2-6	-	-	TGTGCCAGCAGTGTAACGGGTGGGGCCAACGTCCTGACTTTC	CASSVTGGANVLTF
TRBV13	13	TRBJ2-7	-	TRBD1	TGTGCCAGCAGCCCGGGACAGGGGTACGAGCAGTACTTC	CASSPGQGYEQYF
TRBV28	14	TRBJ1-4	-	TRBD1	TGTGCCAGCAGTCCAGACAGGGTCGGCGAAAAACTGTTTTTT	CASSPDRVGEKLFF
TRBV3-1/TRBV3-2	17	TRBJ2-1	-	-	TGTGCCAGCAGCCAAGGCCCGGGGCGGGGAGCCTACAATGAGCAGTTCTTC	CASSQGPGRGAYNEQFF
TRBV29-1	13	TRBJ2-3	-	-	TGCAGCGTTGCTGGGGGCGGCACAGATACGCAGTATTTT	CSVAGGGTDTQYF
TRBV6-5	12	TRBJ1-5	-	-	TGTGCCAGCAGTCGGGATAGAGGACCCCAGCATTTT	CASSRDRGPQHF
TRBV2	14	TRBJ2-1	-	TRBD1	TGTGCCAGCACAAGGACAGGGATTTACAATGAGCAGTTCTTC	CASTRTGIYNEQFF
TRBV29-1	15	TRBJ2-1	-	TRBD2	TGCAGCGTTGAAGATCCTAGCGGGACTTACAATGAGCAGTTCTTC	CSVEDPSGTYNEQFF
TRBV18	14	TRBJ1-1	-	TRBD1	TGTGCCAGCTCAAAGGACAGGTCGAACACTGAAGCTTTCTTT	CASSKDRSNTEAFF
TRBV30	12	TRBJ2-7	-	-	TGTGCCTGGAGTGGGGCTGGGTACGAGCAGTACTTC	CAWSGAGYEQYF
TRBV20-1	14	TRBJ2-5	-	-	TGCAGTGCTAGTAAGAGGAGTGGTCAAGAGACCCAGTACTTC	CSASKRSGQETQYF
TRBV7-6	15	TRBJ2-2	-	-	TGTGCCAGCAGCTTGGGGGGAAGCAACACCGGGGAGCTGTTTTTT	CASSLGGSNTGELFF
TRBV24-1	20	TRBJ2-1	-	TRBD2	TGTGCCACCAGTGAGGGGGGACTAGCGGGGGCCCGGAGCTCCTACAATGAGCAGTTCTTC	CATSEGGLAGARSSYNEQFF
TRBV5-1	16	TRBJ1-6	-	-	TGCGCCAGCAGCTTGACGGGGAGGGGCCTAAATTCACCCCTCCACTTT	CASSLTGRGLNSPLHF
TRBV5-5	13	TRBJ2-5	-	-	TGTGCCAGCAGCTTGGGGCTAGTAGAGACCCAGTACTTC	CASSLGLVETQYF
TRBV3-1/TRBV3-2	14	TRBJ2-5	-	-	TGTGCCAGCAGACCTTGGAGCCGCCAAGAGACCCAGTACTTC	CASRPWSRQETQYF
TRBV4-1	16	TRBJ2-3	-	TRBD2	TGCGCCAGCAGCCAAGTCGGGACTACGGCGACAGATACGCAGTATTTT	CASSQVGTTATDTQYF
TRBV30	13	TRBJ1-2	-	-	TGTGCCTGGTCCCAGGGGACTATGGCGGGCTACACCTTC	CAWSQGTMAGYTF
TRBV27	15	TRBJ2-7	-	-	TGTGCCAGCAGGGGGGAAGGGGGAGACTTTTACGAGCAGTACTTC	CASRGEGGDFYEQYF
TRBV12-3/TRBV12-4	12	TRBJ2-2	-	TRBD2	TGTGCCAGCAATCCGGGGGGCGGGGAGCTGTTTTTT	CASNPGGGELFF
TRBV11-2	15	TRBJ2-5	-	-	TGTGCCAGCAGCATTACGGGACAAACGCAAGAGACCCAGTACTTC	CASSITGQTQETQYF
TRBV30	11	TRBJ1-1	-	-	TGTGCCTGGGTCCCGGGAAATGAAGCTTTCTTT	CAWVPGNEAFF
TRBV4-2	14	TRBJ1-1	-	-	TGTGCCAGCAGCCAAGAATCTATGAACACTGAAGCTTTCTTT	CASSQESMNTEAFF
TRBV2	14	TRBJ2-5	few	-	TGTGCCAGCAGTAGGGCAGGGGCTGAAGAGACCCAGTACTTC	CASSRAGAEETQYF
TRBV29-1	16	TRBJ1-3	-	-	TGCAGCGTTGGTCAGGGATTTGGCACGTCTGGAAACACCATATATTTT	CSVGQGFGTSGNTIYF
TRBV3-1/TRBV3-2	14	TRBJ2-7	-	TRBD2	TGTGCCAGCAGTGGACTAGCGGGACGGAACGAGCAGTACTTC	CASSGLAGRNEQYF
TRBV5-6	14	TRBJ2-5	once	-	TGTGCCAGCAGCCGCTGGTTGGGGGCCGAGACCCAGTACTTC	CASSRWLGAETQYF
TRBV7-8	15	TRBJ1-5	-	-	TGTGCCAGCAGCTTGCGGAGGGTCGGCAATCAGCCCCAGCATTTT	CASSLRRVGNQPQHF
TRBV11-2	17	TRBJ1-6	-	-	TGTGCCAGCAGCTTAGATCCAAGACACGTCTATAATTCACCCCTCCACTTT	CASSLDPRHVYNSPLHF
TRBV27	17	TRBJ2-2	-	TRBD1	TGTGCCAGCAGACTCGGACAGGGGGCCTCAGGCACCGGGGAGCTGTTTTTT	CASRLGQGASGTGELFF
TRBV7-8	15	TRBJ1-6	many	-	TGTGCCAGCAGCTTAGCGCTGGACAGTAATTCACCCCTCCACTTT	CASSLALDSNSPLHF
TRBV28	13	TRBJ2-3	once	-	TGTGCCAGCAGTTTTATTATCACAGATACGCAGTATTTT	CASSFIITDTQYF
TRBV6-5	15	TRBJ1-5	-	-	TGTGCCAGCACGCGGACAGACAGTAGCAATCAGCCCCAGCATTTT	CASTRTDSSNQPQHF
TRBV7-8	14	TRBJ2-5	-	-	TGTGCCAGCAGCTTCTTTGGGGGCCAGGAGACCCAGTACTTC	CASSFFGGQETQYF
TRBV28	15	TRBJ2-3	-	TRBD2	TGTGCCAGCAGTGAGACTAGCGGAGGGACAGATACGCAGTATTTT	CASSETSGGTDTQYF
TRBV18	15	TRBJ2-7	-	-	TGTGCCAGCTCACCGTCAAGCGGTACCCCCTACGAGCAGTACTTC	CASSPSSGTPYEQYF
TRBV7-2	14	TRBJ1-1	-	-	TGTGCCAGCAGCCCTAGGGGGGGCCGGGGTGAAGCTTTCTTT	CASSPRGGRGEAFF
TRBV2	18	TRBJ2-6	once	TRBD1	TGTGCCAGCAGGTACCGGGACAGGGCCCCTCGGGGGGCCAACGTCCTGACTTTC	CASRYRDRAPRGANVLTF
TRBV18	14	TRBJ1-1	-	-	TGTGCCAGCTCACCAAACACGGGATTTACTGAAGCTTTCTTT	CASSPNTGFTEAFF
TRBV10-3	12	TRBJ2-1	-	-	TGTGCCATAGCCGGAGCTTACAATGAGCAGTTCTTC	CAIAGAYNEQFF
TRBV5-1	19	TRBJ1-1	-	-	TGCGCCAGCAGCCGGGGGGGACTCCAACGGACTCCCATGAACACTGAAGCTTTCTTT	CASSRGGLQRTPMNTEAFF
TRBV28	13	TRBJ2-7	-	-	TGTGCCAGCAAGTCGCAGGGGACCTACGAGCAGTACTTC	CASKSQGTYEQYF
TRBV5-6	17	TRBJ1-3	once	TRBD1	TGTGCCAGCAGCTTGGGACCGGGACAGGGAAAAAGAAACACCATATATTTT	CASSLGPGQGKRNTIYF
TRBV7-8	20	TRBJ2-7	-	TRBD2	TGTGCCAGCAGCTCGATACAGACCCCGGGACTAGCGGGAGGGCCTAAGGAGCAGTACTTC	CASSSIQTPGLAGGPKEQYF
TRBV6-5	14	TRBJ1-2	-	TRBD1	TGTGCCAGCAGTCAGAGGGGACAGTCTGATGGCTACACCTTC	CASSQRGQSDGYTF
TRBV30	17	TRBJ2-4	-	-	TGTGCCTGGGCGGGTGCGGGGGCTTCATGGGGCAAAAACATTCAGTACTTC	CAWAGAGASWGKNIQYF